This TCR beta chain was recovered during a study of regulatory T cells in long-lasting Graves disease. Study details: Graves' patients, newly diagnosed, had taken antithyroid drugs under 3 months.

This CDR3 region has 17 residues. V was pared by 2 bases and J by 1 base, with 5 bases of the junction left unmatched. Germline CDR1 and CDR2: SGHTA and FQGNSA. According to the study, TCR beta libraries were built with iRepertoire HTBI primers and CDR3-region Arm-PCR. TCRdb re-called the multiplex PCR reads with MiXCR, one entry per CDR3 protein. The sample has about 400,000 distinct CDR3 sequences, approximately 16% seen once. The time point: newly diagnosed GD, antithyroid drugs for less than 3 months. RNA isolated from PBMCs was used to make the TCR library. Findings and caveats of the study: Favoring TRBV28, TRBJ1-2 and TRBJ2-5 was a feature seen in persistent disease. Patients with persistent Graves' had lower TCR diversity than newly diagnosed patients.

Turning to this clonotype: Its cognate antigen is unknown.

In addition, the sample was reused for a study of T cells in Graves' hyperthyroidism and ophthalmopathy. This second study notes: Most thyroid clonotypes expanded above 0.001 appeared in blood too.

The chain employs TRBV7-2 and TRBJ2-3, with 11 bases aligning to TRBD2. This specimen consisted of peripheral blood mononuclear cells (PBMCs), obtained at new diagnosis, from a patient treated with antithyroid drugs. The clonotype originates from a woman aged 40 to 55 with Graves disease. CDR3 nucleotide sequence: TGTGCCAGCAGCTTAAGTAGCGGGAGGGTGGGCACAGATACGCAGTATTTT. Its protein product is CASSLSSGRVGTDTQYF.